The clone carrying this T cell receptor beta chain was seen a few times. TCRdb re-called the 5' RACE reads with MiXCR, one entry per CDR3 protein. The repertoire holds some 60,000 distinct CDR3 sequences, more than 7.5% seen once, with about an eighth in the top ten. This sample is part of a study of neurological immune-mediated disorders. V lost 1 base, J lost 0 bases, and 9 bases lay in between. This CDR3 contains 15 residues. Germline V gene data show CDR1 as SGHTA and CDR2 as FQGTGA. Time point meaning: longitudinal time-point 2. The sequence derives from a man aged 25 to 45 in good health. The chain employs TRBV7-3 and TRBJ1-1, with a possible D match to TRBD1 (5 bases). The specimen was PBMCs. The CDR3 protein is CASSLRQGLNTEAFF. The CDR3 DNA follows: TGTGCCAGCAGCTTAAGGCAGGGACTGAACACTGAAGCTTTCTTT.